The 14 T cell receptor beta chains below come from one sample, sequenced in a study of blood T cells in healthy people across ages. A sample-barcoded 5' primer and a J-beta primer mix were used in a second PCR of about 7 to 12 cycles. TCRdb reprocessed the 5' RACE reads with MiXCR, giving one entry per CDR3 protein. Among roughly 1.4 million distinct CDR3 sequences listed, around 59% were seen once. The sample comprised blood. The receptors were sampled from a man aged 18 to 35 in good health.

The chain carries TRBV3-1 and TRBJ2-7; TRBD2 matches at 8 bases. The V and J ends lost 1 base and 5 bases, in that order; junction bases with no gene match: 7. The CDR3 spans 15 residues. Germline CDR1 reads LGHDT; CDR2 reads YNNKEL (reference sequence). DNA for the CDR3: TGTGCCAGCAGCCAAGTCAGAGCGGGAGACCACGAGCAGTACTTC. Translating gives CASSQVRAGDHEQYF.

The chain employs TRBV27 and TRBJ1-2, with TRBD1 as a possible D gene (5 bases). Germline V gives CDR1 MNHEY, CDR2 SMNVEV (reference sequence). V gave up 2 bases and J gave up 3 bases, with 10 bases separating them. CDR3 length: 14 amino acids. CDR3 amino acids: CASSLKGGDYGYTF. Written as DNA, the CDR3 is TGTGCCAGCAGTTTAAAGGGAGGGGACTATGGCTACACCTTC.

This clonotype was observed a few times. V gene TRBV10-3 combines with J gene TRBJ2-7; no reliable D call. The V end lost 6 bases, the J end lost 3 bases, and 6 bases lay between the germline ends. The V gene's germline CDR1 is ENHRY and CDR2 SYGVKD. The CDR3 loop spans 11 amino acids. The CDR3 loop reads CAIRRNYEQYF. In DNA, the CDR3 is TGTGCCATCAGGCGAAACTACGAGCAGTACTTC.

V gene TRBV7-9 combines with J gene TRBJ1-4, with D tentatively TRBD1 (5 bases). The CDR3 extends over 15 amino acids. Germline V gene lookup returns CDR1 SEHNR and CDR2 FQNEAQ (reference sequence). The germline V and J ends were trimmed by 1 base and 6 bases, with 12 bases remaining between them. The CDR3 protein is CASSLGTLRHEKLFF. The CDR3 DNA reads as TGTGCCAGCAGCTTAGGGACACTGCGGCATGAAAAACTGTTTTTT.

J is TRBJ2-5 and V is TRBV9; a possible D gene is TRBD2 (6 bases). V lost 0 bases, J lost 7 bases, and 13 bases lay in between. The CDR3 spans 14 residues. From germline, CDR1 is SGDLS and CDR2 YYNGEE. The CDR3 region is CASSVGAGSGTQYF. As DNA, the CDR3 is TGTGCCAGCAGCGTAGGAGCGGGTTCGGGGACCCAGTACTTC.

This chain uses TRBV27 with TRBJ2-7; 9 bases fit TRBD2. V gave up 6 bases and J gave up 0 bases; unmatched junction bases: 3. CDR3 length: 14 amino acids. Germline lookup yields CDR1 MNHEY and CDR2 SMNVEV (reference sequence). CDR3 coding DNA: TGTGCCAGCAGGGCTAGCGGGGCCTCCTACGAGCAGTACTTC. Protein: CASRASGASYEQYF.

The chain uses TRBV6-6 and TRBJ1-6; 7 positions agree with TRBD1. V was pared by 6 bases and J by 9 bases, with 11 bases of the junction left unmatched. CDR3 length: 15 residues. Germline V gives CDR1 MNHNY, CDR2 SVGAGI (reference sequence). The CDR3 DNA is TGTGCCAGCAGGGCCACTCAGGGGGGGGGTTCACCCCTCCACTTT. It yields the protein CASRATQGGGSPLHF.

DNA for the CDR3: TGCGCCAGCAGTGAGCTCAGCCGGGGCAAAAACATTCAGTACTTC. It is translated as CASSELSRGKNIQYF. The chain joins TRBV10-2 to TRBJ2-7; maybe TRBD2 (5 bases). The J call is uncertain, as TRBJ2-4 better fits the DNA end. The CDR3 loop spans 15 amino acids. CDR1 WSHSY and CDR2 SAAADI come from the germline V gene.

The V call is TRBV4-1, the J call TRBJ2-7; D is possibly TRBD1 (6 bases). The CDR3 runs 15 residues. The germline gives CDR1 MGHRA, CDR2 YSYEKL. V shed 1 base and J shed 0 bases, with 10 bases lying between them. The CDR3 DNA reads TGCGCCAGCAGCCAAGTCCAGGACAGCTCCTACGAGCAGTACTTC. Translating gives CASSQVQDSSYEQYF.

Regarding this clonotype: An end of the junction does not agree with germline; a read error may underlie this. Written as DNA, the CDR3 is TGCGCCAGCAGCCGACCGGGACTAGGCTACAATGAGCAGTTCTTC. Protein product: CASSRPGLGYNEQFF. The rearrangement joins TRBV7-2 to TRBJ2-1; TRBD2 agrees at 8 bases. The V gene's germline CDR1 is SGHTA and CDR2 FQGNSA. The CDR3 is 15 amino acids.

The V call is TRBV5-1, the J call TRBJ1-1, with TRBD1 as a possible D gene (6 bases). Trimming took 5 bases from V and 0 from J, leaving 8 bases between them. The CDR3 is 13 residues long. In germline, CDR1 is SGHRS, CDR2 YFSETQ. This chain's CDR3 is CASRGALNTEAFF. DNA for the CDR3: TGCGCCAGCAGGGGGGCCCTGAACACTGAAGCTTTCTTT.

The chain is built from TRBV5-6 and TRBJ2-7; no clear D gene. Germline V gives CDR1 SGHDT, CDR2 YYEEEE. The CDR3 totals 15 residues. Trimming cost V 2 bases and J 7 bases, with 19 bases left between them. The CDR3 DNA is TGTGCCAGCAGCTTAGGCGGCGTCACCTACAATGAGCAGTACTTC. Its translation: CASSLGGVTYNEQYF. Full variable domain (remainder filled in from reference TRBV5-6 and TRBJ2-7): DAGVTQSPTHLIKTRGQQVTLRCSPKSGHDTVSWYQQALGQGPQFIFQYYEEEERQRGNFPDRFSGHQFPNYSSELNVNALLLGDSALYLCASSLGGVTYNEQYFGPGTRLTVT.

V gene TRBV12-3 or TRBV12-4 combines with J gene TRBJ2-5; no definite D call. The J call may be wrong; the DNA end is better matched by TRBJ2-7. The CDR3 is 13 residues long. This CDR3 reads CASLPGGTHEQYF. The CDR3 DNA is TGTGCCAGCCTCCCAGGCGGCACGCACGAGCAGTACTTC.

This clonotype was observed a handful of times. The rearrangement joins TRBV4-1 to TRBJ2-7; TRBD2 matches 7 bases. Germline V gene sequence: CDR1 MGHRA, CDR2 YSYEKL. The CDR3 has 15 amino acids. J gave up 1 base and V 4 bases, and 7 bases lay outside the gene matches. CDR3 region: CASSLGEGRSYEQYF. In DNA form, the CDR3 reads TGCGCCAGCAGCCTGGGGGAGGGGAGATCCTACGAGCAGTACTTC.